The 5 T cell receptor beta chains presented below share a single source sample, sequenced in a study of cytomegalovirus exposure and HLA in healthy donors (TCRdb year 2017). The method was the immunoSEQ multiplex PCR assay. Held by TCRdb, this immuneACCESS table contains in-frame sequences only and omits some clones. Under half of the omission traces to an unresolved V gene where checked; the cause of the rest is unknown. The sample table holds under 250,000 clones, of which 75% to 90% were seen once. The top ten clones comprise roughly 5.7% of the sample. The specimen sequenced was PBMCs. All receptors come from a woman under 30 in good health and CMV-seronegative.

A few counts support this clone. The V gene is TRBV9, the J gene TRBJ2-7; 8 bases align to TRBD1. Unmatched junction bases numbered 4, after V lost 3 bases and J lost 2 bases. Per the germline V gene, CDR1 is SGDLS and CDR2 is YYNGEE. The CDR3 consists of 14 residues. Here the CDR3 reads CASSERDRPYEQYF. The DNA of the CDR3 is TGTGCCAGCAGCGAACGGGACAGGCCCTACGAGCAGTACTTC.

V usage is TRBV7-9 and J usage is TRBJ1-2, with a tentative D call TRBD1 (5 bases). The length of the CDR3 is 15 residues. V was trimmed by 0 bases and J by 2 bases, leaving 10 bases between them. From germline, CDR1 is SEHNR and CDR2 FQNEAQ (reference sequence). In DNA form, the CDR3 reads TGTGCCAGCAGCTTAGCGTCCCCAGGGAACTATGGCTACACCTTC. Translation gives CASSLASPGNYGYTF.

This rearrangement joins TRBV28 to TRBJ1-2, with D perhaps TRBD1 (5 bases). V gave up 9 bases and J gave up 8 bases, with 25 bases separating them. Germline-derived CDR1 and CDR2 are MDHEN and SYDVKM. This CDR3 has 15 amino acids. DNA of the CDR3: TGTGCCAGTGCCTATTCTTGGGCAGGGAGGGAAGGCTACACCTTC. Amino acid sequence: CASAYSWAGREGYTF.

This rearrangement joins TRBV30 to TRBJ1-2; 7 bases map to TRBD1. CDR1 GTSNPN and CDR2 SVGIG come from the germline V gene (reference sequence). The CDR3 covers 15 residues. V lost 3 bases, J lost 4 bases, and 11 bases stayed unmatched. The CDR3 here is CAWSAGTARSYGYTF. The CDR3, as DNA: TGTGCCTGGAGCGCCGGGACAGCCCGGTCCTATGGCTACACCTTC.

The rearrangement joins TRBV9 to TRBJ1-4; TRBD1 agrees at 7 bases. Germline lookup yields CDR1 SGDLS and CDR2 YYNGEE. This CDR3 spans 15 amino acids. V lost 3 bases to trimming and J lost 3 bases; unmatched junction nucleotides: 5. The CDR3 loop reads CASSANRGPNEKLFF. CDR3 bases: TGTGCCAGCAGCGCCAACAGGGGACCTAATGAAAAACTGTTTTTT.